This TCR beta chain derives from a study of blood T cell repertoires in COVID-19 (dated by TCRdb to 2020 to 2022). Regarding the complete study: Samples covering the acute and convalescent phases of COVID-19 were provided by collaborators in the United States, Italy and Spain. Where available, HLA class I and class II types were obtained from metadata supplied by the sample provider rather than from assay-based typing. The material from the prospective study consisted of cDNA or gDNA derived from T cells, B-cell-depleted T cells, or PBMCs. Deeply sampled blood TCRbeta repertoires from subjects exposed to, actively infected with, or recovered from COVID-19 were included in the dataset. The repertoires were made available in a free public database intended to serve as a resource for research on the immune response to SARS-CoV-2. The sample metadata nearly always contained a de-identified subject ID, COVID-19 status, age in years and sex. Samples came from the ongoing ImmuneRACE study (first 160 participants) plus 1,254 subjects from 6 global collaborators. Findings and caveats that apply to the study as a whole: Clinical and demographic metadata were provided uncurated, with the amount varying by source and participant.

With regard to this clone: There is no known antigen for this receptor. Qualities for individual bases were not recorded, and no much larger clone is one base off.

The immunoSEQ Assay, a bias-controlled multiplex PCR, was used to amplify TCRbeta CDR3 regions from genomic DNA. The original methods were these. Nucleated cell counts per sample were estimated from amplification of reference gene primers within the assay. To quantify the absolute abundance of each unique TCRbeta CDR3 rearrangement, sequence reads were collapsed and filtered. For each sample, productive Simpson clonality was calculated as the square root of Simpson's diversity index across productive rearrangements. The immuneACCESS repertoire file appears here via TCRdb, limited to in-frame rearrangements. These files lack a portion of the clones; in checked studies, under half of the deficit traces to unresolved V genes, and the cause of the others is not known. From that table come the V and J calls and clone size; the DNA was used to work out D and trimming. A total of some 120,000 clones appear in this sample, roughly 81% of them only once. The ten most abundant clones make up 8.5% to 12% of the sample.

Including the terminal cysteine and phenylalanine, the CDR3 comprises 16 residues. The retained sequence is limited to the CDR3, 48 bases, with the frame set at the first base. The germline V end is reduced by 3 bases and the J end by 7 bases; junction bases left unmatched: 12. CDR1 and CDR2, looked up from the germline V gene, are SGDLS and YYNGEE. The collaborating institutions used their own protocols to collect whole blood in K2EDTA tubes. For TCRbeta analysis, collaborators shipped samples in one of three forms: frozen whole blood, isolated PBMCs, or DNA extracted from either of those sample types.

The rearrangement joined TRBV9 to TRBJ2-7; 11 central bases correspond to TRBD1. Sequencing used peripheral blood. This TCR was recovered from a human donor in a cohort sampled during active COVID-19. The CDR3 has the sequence CASSARPGTGGGEQYF. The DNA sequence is TGTGCCAGCAGCGCCCGTCCCGGGACAGGGGGGGGTGAGCAGTACTTC.